The 8 T cell receptor beta chains below all came from one sample that was sequenced in a study of control samples from healthy donors and cancer patients. Repertoires were generated with immunoSEQ multiplex PCR, while TCRdb's copy carries only in-frame clones and drops some. The sample has 130,000 to 150,000 clones, 88% seen once; the top ten hold approximately 9%. The sample taken for sequencing was blood. The receptors derive from a woman in her thirties in good health.

The rearrangement joins TRBV10-3 to TRBJ2-3, with TRBD2 matching over 8 bases. V shed 4 bases and J 7 bases; nucleotides not matched to a gene: 7. CDR1 and CDR2 (germline): ENHRY, SYGVKD. CDR3 length equals 14 residues. The CDR3 DNA sequence: TGTGCCATCAGTGTACTAGCGGACTCTAATACGCAGTATTTT. As protein: CAISVLADSNTQYF.

This clone has a handful of counts. The chain links TRBV6-2 or TRBV6-3 to TRBJ2-7; 9 bases are a match to TRBD1. J was trimmed by 5 bases and V by 5 bases; bases with no gene match: 10. The CDR3 consists of 15 residues. Germline V lookup: CDR1 MNHEY, CDR2 SVGEGT. CDR3 amino acids: CASSKQGQGMDEQYF. CDR3 nucleotides: TGTGCCAGCAGTAAACAGGGACAGGGAATGGACGAGCAGTACTTC.

The chain is built from TRBV19 and TRBJ1-4; tentatively, D is TRBD1 (5 bases). The V end lost 5 bases, the J end lost 4 bases, and 11 bases lay between the germline ends. Germline CDR1 and CDR2: LNHDA and SQIVND (reference sequence). There are 14 residues in the CDR3. DNA of the CDR3: TGTGCCAGTAGTCGGGACGGAGATAATGAAAAACTGTTTTTT. This gives the protein CASSRDGDNEKLFF.

The chain joins TRBV12-3 or TRBV12-4 to TRBJ1-5, with D possibly being TRBD1 (5 bases). V lost 2 bases and J lost 13, with 12 bases in between. The CDR3 length is 12 residues. DNA for the CDR3: TGTGCCAGCAGTTTACCCGCAGGGCCACAGCATTTT. It is translated as CASSLPAGPQHF.

The J gene is TRBJ2-1, the V gene TRBV25-1; the D is unclear. The CDR3 extends over 10 amino acids. The germline CDR1 and CDR2 sequences are MGHDK and SYGVNS. The ends were cut back, 6 bases at V and 6 bases at J, with 3 bases in the middle. CDR3 amino acids: CASRGNEQFF. The CDR3, as DNA: TGTGCCAGCAGAGGCAATGAGCAGTTCTTC.

As regards this clone: The junction and the germline gene differ at one end; a read error may be behind it. The chain carries TRBV2 and TRBJ1-3, with 7 bases matching TRBD1. Germline assignment: CDR1 SNHLY and CDR2 FYNNEI. This CDR3 spans 14 amino acids. CDR3 protein: CASSEALRDRSPGF. The CDR3 DNA is TGTGCCAGCAGTGAAGCGCTGAGGGACAGATCCCCGGGCTTT.

This sequence joins TRBV12-3 or TRBV12-4 and TRBJ1-2, with unresolved D. With 6 bases removed from V and 8 bases from J, the gap between germline ends came to 13 bases. The CDR3 has 12 amino acids. CDR3 residues: CASSRGVGGYTF. Written as DNA, the CDR3 is TGTGCCAGCAGCCGGGGAGTGGGCGGCTACACCTTC.

The genes are TRBV11-2 and TRBJ2-2, with D hard to call. This CDR3 comprises 14 residues. V was clipped by 11 bases and J by 0 bases, with 13 bases between them. Germline values: CDR1 SGHAT, CDR2 FQNNGV. The CDR3 reads CAVRQRPNTGELFF. The CDR3 coding sequence is TGTGCCGTCAGGCAAAGGCCGAACACCGGGGAGCTGTTTTTT.